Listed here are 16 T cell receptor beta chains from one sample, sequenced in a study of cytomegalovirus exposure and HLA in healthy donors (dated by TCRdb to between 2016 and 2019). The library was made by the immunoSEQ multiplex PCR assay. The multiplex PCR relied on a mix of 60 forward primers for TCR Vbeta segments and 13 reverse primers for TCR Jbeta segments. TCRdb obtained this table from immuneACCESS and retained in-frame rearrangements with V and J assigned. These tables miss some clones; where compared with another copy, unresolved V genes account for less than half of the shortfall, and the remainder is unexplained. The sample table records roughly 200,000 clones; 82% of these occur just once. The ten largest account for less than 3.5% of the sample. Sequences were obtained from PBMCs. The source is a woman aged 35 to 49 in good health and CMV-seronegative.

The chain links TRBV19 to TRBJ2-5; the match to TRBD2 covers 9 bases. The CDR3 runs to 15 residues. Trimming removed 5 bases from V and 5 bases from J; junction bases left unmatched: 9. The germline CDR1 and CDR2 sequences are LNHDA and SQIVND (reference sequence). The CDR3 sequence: CASSAIPSGMETQYF. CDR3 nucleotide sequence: TGTGCCAGTAGTGCCATCCCTAGCGGGATGGAGACCCAGTACTTC.

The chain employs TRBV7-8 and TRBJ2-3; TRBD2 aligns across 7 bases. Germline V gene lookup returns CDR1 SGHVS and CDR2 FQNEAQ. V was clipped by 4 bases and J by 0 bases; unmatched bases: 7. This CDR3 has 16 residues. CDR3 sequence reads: CASSSVLAASTDTQYF. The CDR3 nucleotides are TGTGCCAGCAGCTCTGTCCTAGCGGCTAGCACAGATACGCAGTATTTT.

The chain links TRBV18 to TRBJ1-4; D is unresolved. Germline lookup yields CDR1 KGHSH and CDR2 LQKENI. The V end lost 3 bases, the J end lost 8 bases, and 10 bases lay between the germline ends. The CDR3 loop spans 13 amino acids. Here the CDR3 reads CASSPGSSEKLFF. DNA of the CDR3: TGTGCCAGCTCACCCGGATCTAGCGAAAAACTGTTTTTT.

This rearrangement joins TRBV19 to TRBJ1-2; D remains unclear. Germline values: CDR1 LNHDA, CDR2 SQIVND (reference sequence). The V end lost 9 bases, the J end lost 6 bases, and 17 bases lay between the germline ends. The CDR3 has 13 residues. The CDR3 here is CASFAEPQNGYTF. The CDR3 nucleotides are TGTGCCAGCTTCGCAGAACCTCAAAATGGCTACACCTTC.

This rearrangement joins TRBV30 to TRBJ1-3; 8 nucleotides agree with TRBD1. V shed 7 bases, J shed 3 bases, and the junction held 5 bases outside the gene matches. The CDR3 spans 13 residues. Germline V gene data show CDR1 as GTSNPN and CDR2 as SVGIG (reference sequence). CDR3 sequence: CAFQGAVGNTIYF. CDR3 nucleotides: TGTGCCTTCCAGGGGGCAGTTGGAAACACCATATATTTT.

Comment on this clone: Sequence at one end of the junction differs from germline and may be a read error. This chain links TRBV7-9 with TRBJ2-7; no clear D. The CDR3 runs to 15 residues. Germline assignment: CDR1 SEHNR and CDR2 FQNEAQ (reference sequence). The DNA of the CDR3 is TGTTCCAGCAGCTTAAAGGCCATAGGAGCCTACGAGCAGTACTTC. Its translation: CSSSLKAIGAYEQYF. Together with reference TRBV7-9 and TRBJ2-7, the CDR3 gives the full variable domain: DTGVSQNPRHKITKRGQNVTFRCDPISEHNRLYWYRQTLGQGPEFLTYFQNEAQLEKSRLLSDRFSAERPKGSFSTLEIQRTEQGDSAMYLCSSSLKAIGAYEQYFGPGTRLTVT.

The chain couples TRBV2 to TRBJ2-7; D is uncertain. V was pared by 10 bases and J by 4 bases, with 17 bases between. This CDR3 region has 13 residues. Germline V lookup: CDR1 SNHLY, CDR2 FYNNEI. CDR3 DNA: TGTGCCACCACCATGTACGCCGGGTACGAGCAGTACTTC. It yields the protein CATTMYAGYEQYF.

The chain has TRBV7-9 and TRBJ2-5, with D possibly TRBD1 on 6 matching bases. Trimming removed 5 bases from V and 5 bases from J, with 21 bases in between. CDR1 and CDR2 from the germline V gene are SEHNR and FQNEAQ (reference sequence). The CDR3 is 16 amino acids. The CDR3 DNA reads TGTGCCAGCAGCCGGTTTGAGAGGGGGTTTCCGGAGACCCAGTACTTC. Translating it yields CASSRFERGFPETQYF. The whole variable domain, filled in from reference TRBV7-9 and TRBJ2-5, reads DTGVSQNPRHKITKRGQNVTFRCDPISEHNRLYWYRQTLGQGPEFLTYFQNEAQLEKSRLLSDRFSAERPKGSFSTLEIQRTEQGDSAMYLCASSRFERGFPETQYFGPGTRLLVL.

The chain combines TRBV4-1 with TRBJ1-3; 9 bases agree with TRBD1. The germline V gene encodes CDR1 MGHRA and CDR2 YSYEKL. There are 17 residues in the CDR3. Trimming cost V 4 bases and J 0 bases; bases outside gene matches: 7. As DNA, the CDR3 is TGCGCCAGCAGCCGAGGACAGGGGCCTAGCTCTGGAAACACCATATATTTT. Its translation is CASSRGQGPSSGNTIYF.

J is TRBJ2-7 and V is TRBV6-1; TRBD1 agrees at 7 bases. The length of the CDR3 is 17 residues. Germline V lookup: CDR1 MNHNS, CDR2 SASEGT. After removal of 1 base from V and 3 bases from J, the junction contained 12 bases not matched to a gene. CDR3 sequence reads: CASSEEELGQFDYEQYF. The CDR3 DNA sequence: TGTGCCAGCAGTGAAGAGGAATTGGGACAGTTCGACTACGAGCAGTACTTC.

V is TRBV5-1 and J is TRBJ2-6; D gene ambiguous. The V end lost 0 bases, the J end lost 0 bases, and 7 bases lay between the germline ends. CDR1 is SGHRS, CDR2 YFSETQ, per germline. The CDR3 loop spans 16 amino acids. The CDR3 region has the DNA TGCGCCAGCAGCTTGGGTGGAGCCTCTGGGGCCAACGTCCTGACTTTC. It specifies CASSLGGASGANVLTF.

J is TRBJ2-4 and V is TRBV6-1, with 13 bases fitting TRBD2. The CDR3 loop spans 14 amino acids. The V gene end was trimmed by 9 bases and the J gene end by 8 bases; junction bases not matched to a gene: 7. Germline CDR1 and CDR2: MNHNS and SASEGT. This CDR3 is CASRTSGSADIQYF. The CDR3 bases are TGTGCCAGTAGGACTAGCGGGAGTGCGGACATTCAGTACTTC.

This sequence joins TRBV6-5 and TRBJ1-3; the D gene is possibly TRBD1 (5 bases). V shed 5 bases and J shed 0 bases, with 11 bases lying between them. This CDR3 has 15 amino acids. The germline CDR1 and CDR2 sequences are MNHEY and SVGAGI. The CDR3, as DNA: TGTGCCAGCAGTAGGGGCCCGGCCTCTGGAAACACCATATATTTT. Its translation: CASSRGPASGNTIYF.

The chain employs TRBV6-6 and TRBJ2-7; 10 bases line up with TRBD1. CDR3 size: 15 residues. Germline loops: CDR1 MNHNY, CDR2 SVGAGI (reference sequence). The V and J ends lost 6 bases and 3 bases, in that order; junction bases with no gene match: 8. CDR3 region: CASRAGQGGIYEQYF. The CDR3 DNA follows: TGTGCCAGCAGGGCCGGACAGGGGGGAATCTACGAGCAGTACTTC.

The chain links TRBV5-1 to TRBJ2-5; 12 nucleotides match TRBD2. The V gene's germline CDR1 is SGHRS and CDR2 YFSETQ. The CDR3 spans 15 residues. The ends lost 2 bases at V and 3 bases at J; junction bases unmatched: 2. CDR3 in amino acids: CASSFRLAGEETQYF. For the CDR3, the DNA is TGCGCCAGCAGCTTTAGACTAGCGGGAGAAGAGACCCAGTACTTC.

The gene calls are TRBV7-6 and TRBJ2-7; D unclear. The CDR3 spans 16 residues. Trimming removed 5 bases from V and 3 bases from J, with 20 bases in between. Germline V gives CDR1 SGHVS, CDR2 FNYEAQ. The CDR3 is CASSPSAPQRVYEQYF. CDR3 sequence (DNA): TGTGCCAGCAGCCCATCAGCCCCGCAACGGGTCTACGAGCAGTACTTC.